This T cell receptor beta chain was found in a study of blood T cell repertoires in COVID-19 (dated by TCRdb to the early 2020s). Regarding the complete study: Collaborator samples came from the United States, Italy and Spain and covered acute and convalescent phases of COVID-19. The repertoires were released in a freely available public database meant as a resource for research on the immune response to SARS-CoV-2. A de-identified subject ID, COVID-19 status, age in years and sex were almost always included in the sample metadata. The prospective study material was composed of cDNA or gDNA derived from T cells, B-cell-depleted T cells, or PBMCs. Samples were obtained from the ongoing ImmuneRACE study (first 160 participants) and from about 1,300 subjects provided by 6 global collaborators. Where available, HLA class I and class II types were taken from metadata supplied by the sample provider and were not determined by assay-based typing. The dataset comprised deeply sampled blood TCRbeta repertoires from subjects exposed to, actively infected with, or recovered from COVID-19. Points the paper makes about the study in general: The quantity of clinical and demographic metadata differed by source and by participant and was supplied without curation.

One collaborating source in Seattle enrolled patients during active infection and followed them longitudinally through the course of disease. Each collaborating institution followed its own protocols to collect whole blood in K2EDTA tubes. Collaborator samples were shipped for TCRbeta analysis as frozen whole blood, isolated PBMCs, or DNA extracted from either sample type. The CDR3 has 16 amino acids, counting the end cysteine and phenylalanine. Just CDR3 DNA is preserved here, 48 bases in frame from base 1. Looking up the germline V gene yields CDR1 MDHEN and CDR2 SYDVKM. V loses 3 bases, J loses 1 base, and the germline ends lie 12 bases apart. This clone was observed a few times. No cognate antigen has been identified for it. No much larger clonotype is one base removed from it; base qualities were not supplied. TCRbeta CDR3 regions were amplified from genomic DNA by means of the immunoSEQ Assay, a bias-controlled multiplex PCR. The paper's processing steps were these. The number of nucleated cells in each sample was estimated from the amplification of reference gene primers within the assay. To quantify the absolute abundance of each unique TCRbeta CDR3 rearrangement, sequence reads were collapsed and filtered. For each sample, productive Simpson clonality was calculated as the square root of Simpson's diversity index across productive rearrangements. TCRdb retrieved this table from immuneACCESS and kept in-frame rearrangements only. Not all clones are present; in checked studies, unresolved V genes account for under half, and no reason is known for the remainder. The V and J calls and clone size are taken from that table; D and trimming were inferred from the DNA. The sample table lists 77,000 or so clones, about 83% of them with a count of one. The top ten constitute under 7.5% of the sample.

This sequence originates from a man younger than 45 with COVID-19, enrolled during active disease. The chain was built from TRBV28 and TRBJ1-4; tentative D gene TRBD1, with 5 bases matching. The source material was peripheral blood. The CDR3 amino acid sequence is: CASSLAGIRTNEKLFF. The DNA sequence reads TGTGCCAGCAGTTTGGCAGGGATTAGAACTAATGAAAAACTGTTTTTT.